The next 5 T cell receptor beta chains were all read from a single sample in a study of human T cells and chemical hapten exposure. Time point of the sample: pre-sensitization, week 0. Treatment described: therapeutic diphenylcyclopropenone sensitization with weekly scalp DPC. TCRdb reprocessed the RACE reads with MiXCR, giving one entry per CDR3 protein. The sample contains under 300,000 distinct CDR3 sequences, about 8.6% of which appear only once. The sample was whole blood, taken in connection with sensitization to the hapten diphenylcyclopropenone (DPC). Receptors were obtained from a woman in her thirties or forties with alopecia areata. Some clones in this sample may be carry-over from other donors' samples.

The chain uses TRBV12-3 or TRBV12-4 and TRBJ2-7, with 9 bases aligning to TRBD1. J was trimmed by 0 bases and V by 5 bases; bases with no gene match: 11. This CDR3 region has 17 residues. The CDR3 region is CASSDHLRDRVSYEQYF. In DNA, the CDR3 is TGTGCCAGCAGTGACCATCTCCGGGACAGGGTCTCCTACGAGCAGTACTTC.

V gene TRBV9 combines with J gene TRBJ2-5, with TRBD1 matching over 9 bases. V gave up 3 bases and J gave up 4 bases; unmatched junction bases: 13. The CDR3 is 17 residues long. The V gene's germline CDR1 is SGDLS and CDR2 YYNGEE. The CDR3 sequence is CASSARTGGASGETQYF. The CDR3 DNA reads as TGTGCCAGCAGCGCCCGAACAGGGGGCGCCTCGGGAGAGACCCAGTACTTC. The variable domain in full, completed from reference TRBV9 and TRBJ2-5, reads DSGVTQTPKHLITATGQRVTLRCSPRSGDLSVYWYQQSLDQGLQFLIQYYNGEERAKGNILERFSAQQFPDLHSELNLSSLELGDSALYFCASSARTGGASGETQYFGPGTRLLVL.

V is TRBV9 and J is TRBJ2-1; D is unclear. V lost 3 bases to trimming and J lost 8 bases, with 15 bases between them. The CDR3 covers 14 residues. CDR1 and CDR2 from the germline V gene are SGDLS and YYNGEE. The CDR3 DNA is TGTGCCAGCAGCGGGCCGGGCCTGGGCCATGAGCAGTTCTTC. Its translation is CASSGPGLGHEQFF. The full variable domain, in which reference TRBV9 and TRBJ2-1 provide the parts outside the CDR3, is DSGVTQTPKHLITATGQRVTLRCSPRSGDLSVYWYQQSLDQGLQFLIQYYNGEERAKGNILERFSAQQFPDLHSELNLSSLELGDSALYFCASSGPGLGHEQFFGPGTRLTVL.

About this clonotype: A read error may account for a junction end that differs from germline. The chain couples TRBV7-7 to TRBJ2-7; possibly TRBD1 for D (5 bases). CDR1 and CDR2 from the germline V gene are SSHAT and FNYEAQ (reference sequence). The CDR3 is 14 residues long. CDR3 nucleotide sequence: TGTGCTAGCAGCTTATCGGACAACTCCTACGAGCAGTACTTC. Its protein is CASSLSDNSYEQYF.

This clonotype was detected many times. The chain combines TRBV5-1 with TRBJ2-3; 7 bases map to TRBD2. The length of the CDR3 is 16 residues. The V gene's germline CDR1 is SGHRS and CDR2 YFSETQ. The trim removed 5 bases at V and 0 bases at J, leaving 9 bases unmatched. CDR3 coding DNA: TGCGCCAGCAGTGGATCAGCGGGGAGAAGCACAGATACGCAGTATTTT. Residues: CASSGSAGRSTDTQYF.